This T cell receptor beta chain was found in a study of control samples from healthy donors and cancer patients. TCRdb's table, derived via immunoSEQ multiplex PCR, lists solely in-frame clones and lacks some. The profile shows roughly 200,000 clones, about 95% of them singletons. The CDR3 extends over 12 amino acids. The germline V gene has CDR1 SGHAT and CDR2 FQNNGV. The sample consisted of blood. This chain joins TRBV11-2 and TRBJ2-2; D might be TRBD1 (5 bases). This TCR was sampled from a man aged 50-59 years in good health. The CDR3 sequence: CAEGAVPGELFF. The DNA of the CDR3 is TGTGCAGAAGGGGCGGTCCCCGGGGAGCTGTTTTTT. The full variable domain, its missing parts supplied by reference TRBV11-2 and TRBJ2-2, is EAGVAQSPRYKIIEKRQSVAFWCNPISGHATLYWYQQILGQGPKLLIQFQNNGVVDDSQLPKDRFSAERLKGVDSTLKIQPAKLEDSAVYLCAEGAVPGELFFGEGSRLTVL.